This entry features one T cell receptor beta chain sequence. The junction does not match germline at one end; this may be a read error. The germline V gene encodes CDR1 LGHNA and CDR2 YSLEER. The CDR3 sequence is 17 residues long. The assay was immunoSEQ multiplex PCR, and TCRdb's table has in-frame clones only and misses some. The sample consists of 500,000 to 550,000 clones, around 82% of them appearing once. The data were obtained in a study of shared T cell receptors in the human thymus. These sequences were also reported in another study, on human thymus T cells. Per that paper: The donors were infants in Finland with congenital heart defects, otherwise immunologically healthy. Obtained as resections during corrective heart surgery, the thymus tissue was then studied. Related research has reported that thymic repertoires overlap highly among unrelated individuals.

The sequenced material came from thymocytes. The J gene is TRBJ2-7, the V gene TRBV4-3, with TRBD2 matching 11 bases. This clonotype originated in a boy less than two years old with a congenital heart defect. CDR3 protein: CASSPFEASGGRRAKTF. The CDR3 DNA sequence: TGCGCCAGCAGCCCCTTCGAGGCTAGCGGGGGGCGAAGGGCCAAAACTTTC.